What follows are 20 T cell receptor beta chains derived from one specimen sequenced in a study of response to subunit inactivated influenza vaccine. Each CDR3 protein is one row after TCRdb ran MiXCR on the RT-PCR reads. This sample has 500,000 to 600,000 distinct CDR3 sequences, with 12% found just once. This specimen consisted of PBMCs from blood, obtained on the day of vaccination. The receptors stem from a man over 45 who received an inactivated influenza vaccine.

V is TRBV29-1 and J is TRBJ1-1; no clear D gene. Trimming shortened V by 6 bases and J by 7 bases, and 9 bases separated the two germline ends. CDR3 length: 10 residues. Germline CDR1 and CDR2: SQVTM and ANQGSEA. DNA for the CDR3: TGCAGCGTGACTGACTTTGAAGCTTTCTTT. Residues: CSVTDFEAFF.

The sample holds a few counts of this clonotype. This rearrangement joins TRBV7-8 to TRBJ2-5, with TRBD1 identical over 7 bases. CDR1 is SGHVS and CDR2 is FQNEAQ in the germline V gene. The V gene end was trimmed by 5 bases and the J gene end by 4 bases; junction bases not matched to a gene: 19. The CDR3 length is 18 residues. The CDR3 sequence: CASSPGQAANVLRETQYF. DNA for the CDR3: TGTGCCAGCAGCCCCGGACAGGCGGCTAATGTTCTTAGAGAGACCCAGTACTTC.

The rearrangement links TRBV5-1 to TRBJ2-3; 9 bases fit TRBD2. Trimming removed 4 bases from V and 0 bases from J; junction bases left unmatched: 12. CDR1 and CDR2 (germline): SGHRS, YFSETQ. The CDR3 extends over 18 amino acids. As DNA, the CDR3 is TGCGCCAGCAGCCTCAGGCTAGCGGGGTGGACTAGCACAGATACGCAGTATTTT. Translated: CASSLRLAGWTSTDTQYF.

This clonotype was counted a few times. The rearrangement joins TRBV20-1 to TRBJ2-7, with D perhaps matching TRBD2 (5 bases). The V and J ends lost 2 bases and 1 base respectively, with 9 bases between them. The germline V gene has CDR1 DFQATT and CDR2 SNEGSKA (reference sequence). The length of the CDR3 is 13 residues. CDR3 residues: CSARILASYEQYF. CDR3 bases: TGCAGTGCTAGAATATTAGCGTCCTACGAGCAGTACTTC.

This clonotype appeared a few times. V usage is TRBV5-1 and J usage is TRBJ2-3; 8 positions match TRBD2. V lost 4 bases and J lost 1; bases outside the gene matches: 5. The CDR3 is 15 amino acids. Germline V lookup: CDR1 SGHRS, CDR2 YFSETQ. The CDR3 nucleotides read TGCGCCAGCAGCGGAACTAGCGGACGCACAGATACGCAGTATTTT. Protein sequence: CASSGTSGRTDTQYF.

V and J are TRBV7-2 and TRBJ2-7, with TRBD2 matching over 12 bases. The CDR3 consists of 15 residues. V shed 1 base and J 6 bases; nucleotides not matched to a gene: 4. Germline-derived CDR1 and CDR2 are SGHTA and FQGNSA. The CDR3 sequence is CASSLVLAGGPEQYF. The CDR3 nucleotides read TGTGCCAGCAGCTTAGTTCTAGCGGGAGGGCCCGAGCAGTACTTC.

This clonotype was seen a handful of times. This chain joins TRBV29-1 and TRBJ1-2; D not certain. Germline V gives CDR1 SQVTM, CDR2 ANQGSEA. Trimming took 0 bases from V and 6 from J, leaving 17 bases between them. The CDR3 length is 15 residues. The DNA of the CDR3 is TGCAGCGTTGAAGAACTGCGGAGTATTCGGGATGGCTACACCTTC. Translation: CSVEELRSIRDGYTF.

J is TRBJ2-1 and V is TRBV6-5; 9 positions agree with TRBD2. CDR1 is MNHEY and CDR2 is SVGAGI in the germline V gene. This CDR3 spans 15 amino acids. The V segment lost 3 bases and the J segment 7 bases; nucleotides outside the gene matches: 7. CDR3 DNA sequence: TGTGCCAGCAGTTATAGTGGGGGACTAGCAAATGAGCAGTTCTTC. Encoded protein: CASSYSGGLANEQFF.

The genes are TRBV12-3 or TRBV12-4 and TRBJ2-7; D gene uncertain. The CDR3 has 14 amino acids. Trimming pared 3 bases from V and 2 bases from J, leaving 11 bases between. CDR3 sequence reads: CASSFISGTYEQYF. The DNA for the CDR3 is TGTGCCAGCAGTTTTATCTCAGGCACCTACGAGCAGTACTTC.

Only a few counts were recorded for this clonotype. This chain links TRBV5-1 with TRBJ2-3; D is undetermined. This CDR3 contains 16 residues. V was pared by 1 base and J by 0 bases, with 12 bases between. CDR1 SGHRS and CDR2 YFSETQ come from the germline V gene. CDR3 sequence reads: CASSLSPSTSTDTQYF. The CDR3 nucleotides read TGCGCCAGCAGCTTGTCGCCGTCAACTAGCACAGATACGCAGTATTTT. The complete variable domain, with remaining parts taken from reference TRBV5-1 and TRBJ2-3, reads KAGVTQTPRYLIKTRGQQVTLSCSPISGHRSVSWYQQTPGQGLQFLFEYFSETQRNKGNFPGRFSGRQFSNSRSEMNVSTLELGDSALYLCASSLSPSTSTDTQYFGPGTRLTVL.

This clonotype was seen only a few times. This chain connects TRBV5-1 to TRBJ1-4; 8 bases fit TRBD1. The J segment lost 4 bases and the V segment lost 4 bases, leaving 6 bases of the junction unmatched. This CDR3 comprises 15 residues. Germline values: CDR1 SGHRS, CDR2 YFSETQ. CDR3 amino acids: CASSLRTGINEKLFF. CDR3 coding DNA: TGCGCCAGCAGCCTCCGGACAGGGATTAATGAAAAACTGTTTTTT. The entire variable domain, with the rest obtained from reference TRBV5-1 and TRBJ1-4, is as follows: KAGVTQTPRYLIKTRGQQVTLSCSPISGHRSVSWYQQTPGQGLQFLFEYFSETQRNKGNFPGRFSGRQFSNSRSEMNVSTLELGDSALYLCASSLRTGINEKLFFGSGTQLSVL.

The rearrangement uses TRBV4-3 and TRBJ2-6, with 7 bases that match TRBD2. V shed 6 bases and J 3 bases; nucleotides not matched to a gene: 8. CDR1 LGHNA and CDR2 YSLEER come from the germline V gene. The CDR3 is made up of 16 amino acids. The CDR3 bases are TGCGCCAGCAGTCCGGAGGCGGGGGTTGGGGCCAACGTCCTGACTTTC. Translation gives CASSPEAGVGANVLTF.

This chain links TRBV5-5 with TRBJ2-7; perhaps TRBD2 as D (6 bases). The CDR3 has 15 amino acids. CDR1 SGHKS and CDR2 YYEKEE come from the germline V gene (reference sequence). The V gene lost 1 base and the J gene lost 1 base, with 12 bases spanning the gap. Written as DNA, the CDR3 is TGTGCCAGCAGCTTGCTTGCGGGGAGGTCCTACGAGCAGTACTTC. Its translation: CASSLLAGRSYEQYF.

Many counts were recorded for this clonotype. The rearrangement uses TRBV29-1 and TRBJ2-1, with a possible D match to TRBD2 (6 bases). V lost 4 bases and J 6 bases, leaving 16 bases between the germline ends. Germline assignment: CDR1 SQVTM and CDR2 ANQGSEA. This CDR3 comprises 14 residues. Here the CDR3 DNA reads TGCAGCGTTGGACTGGGGACTGGCATCAATGAGCAGTTCTTC. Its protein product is CSVGLGTGINEQFF.

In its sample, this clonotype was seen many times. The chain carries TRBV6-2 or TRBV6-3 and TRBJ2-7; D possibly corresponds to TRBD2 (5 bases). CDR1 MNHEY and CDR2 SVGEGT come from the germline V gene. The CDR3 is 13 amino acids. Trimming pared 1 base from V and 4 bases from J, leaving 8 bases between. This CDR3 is CASSYYRGYEQYF. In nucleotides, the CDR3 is TGTGCCAGCAGTTACTACAGAGGGTACGAGCAGTACTTC.

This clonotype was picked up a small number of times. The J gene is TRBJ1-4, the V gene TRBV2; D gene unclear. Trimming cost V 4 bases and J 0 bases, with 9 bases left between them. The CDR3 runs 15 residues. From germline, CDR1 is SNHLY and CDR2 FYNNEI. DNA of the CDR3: TGTGCCAGCAGTGCGGGTGACGCAACTAATGAAAAACTGTTTTTT. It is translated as CASSAGDATNEKLFF.

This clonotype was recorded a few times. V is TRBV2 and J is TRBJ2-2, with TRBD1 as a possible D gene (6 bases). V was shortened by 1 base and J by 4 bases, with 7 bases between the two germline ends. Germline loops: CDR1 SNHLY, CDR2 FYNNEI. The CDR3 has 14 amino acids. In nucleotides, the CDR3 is TGTGCCAGCAGTGAAGTCAGGGGCACCGGGGAGCTGTTTTTT. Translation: CASSEVRGTGELFF. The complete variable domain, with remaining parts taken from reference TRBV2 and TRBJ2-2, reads EPEVTQTPSHQVTQMGQEVILRCVPISNHLYFYWYRQILGQKVEFLVSFYNNEISEKSEIFDDQFSVERPDGSNFTLKIRSTKLEDSAMYFCASSEVRGTGELFFGEGSRLTVL.

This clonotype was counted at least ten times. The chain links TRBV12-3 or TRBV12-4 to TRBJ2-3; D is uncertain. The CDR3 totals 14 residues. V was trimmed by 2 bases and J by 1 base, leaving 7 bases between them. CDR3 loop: CASSLSLRTDTQYF. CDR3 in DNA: TGTGCCAGCAGTTTATCCTTACGCACAGATACGCAGTATTTT.

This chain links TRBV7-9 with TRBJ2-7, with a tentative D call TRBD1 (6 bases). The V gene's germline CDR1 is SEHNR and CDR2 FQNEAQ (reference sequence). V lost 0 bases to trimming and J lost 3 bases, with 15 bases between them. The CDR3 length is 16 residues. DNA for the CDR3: TGTGCCAGCAGCTTAGCGGTCTGGCAGGGGCACTACGAGCAGTACTTC. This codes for CASSLAVWQGHYEQYF.

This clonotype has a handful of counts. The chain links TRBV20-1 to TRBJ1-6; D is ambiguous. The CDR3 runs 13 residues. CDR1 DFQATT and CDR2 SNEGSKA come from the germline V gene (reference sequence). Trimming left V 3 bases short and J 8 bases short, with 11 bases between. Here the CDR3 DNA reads TGCAGTGCTAGGTGGCAGGCCCATTCACCCCTCCACTTT. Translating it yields CSARWQAHSPLHF.